This T cell receptor beta chain was captured by sequencing in a study of blood T cell repertoires in COVID-19. Study overall: PBMCs, B-cell-depleted T cells, or T cells were the source of the cDNA or gDNA that made up the material.

Sequenced by immunoSEQ multiplex PCR; TCRdb stores in-frame clones only, minus some. The data contain 150,000 to 250,000 clones, 70% to 80% of them seen just once; the ten biggest clones take up less than 7%. Followed over time, Seattle patients had been enrolled while infection was active. Germline CDR1 SGHTA, CDR2 FQGNSA. The V and J ends lost 6 bases and 0 bases, in that order; junction bases with no gene match: 3. This CDR3 has 14 amino acids. This clonotype was obtained from a woman aged 40 to 50 with COVID-19, enrolled during active disease. This chain links TRBV7-2 with TRBJ1-1; 8 nucleotides match TRBD1. The material sequenced was peripheral blood. The CDR3 region is CASRQGVLNTEAFF. DNA of the CDR3: TGTGCCAGCAGACAGGGGGTGTTGAACACTGAAGCTTTCTTT.